A selection of T cell receptor beta chains follows, all from one sample in a study of blood T cell repertoires in COVID-19. Clones were read by immunoSEQ multiplex PCR, and TCRdb kept only the in-frame ones, dropping some. Among about 110,000 clones listed, 88% were seen once. The specimen was peripheral blood. The receptors stem from a human donor in a cohort sampled during active COVID-19. Each CDR3 is given with its conserved first and last residue. D genes are given only for firm matches. Clone size is not always given. Where it is, it says once, few, many or a class for expanded clones.

j_call clone_size v_call d_call cdr3_aa cdr3_nt
TRBJ1-2 . TRBV5-1 TRBD1 CASAVGQGDYGYTF TGCGCCAGCGCCGTGGGACAGGGGGACTATGGCTACACCTTC
TRBJ1-4 . TRBV7-2 . CASSWGGAGTNEKLFF TGTGCCAGCAGCTGGGGTGGGGCAGGCACTAATGAAAAACTGTTTTTT
TRBJ1-3 . TRBV5-5 . CASSAWDISGNTIYF TGTGCCAGCAGCGCCTGGGACATCTCTGGAAACACCATATATTTT
TRBJ2-7 . TRBV4-1 . CASSQITSSYEQYF TGCGCCAGCAGCCAAATCACCAGCTCCTACGAGCAGTACTTC
TRBJ2-7 . TRBV3-1/TRBV3-2 TRBD1 CASSQEDPHGTGGYEQYF TGTGCCAGCAGCCAAGAAGATCCCCACGGGACAGGGGGCTACGAGCAGTACTTC
TRBJ2-1 . TRBV5-4 . CASSPDRLYNEQFF TGTGCCAGCAGTCCCGACAGGCTATACAATGAGCAGTTCTTC
TRBJ2-7 . TRBV9 TRBD2 CASSVGSGGAYEQYF TGTGCCAGCAGCGTAGGGTCTGGGGGGGCCTACGAGCAGTACTTC
TRBJ2-2 . TRBV6-5 . CASSSGGTGELFF TGTGCCAGCAGTTCCGGAGGGACCGGGGAGCTGTTTTTT
TRBJ1-2 . TRBV5-6 TRBD1 CASSFSGTDLINYGYTF TGTGCCAGCAGCTTCTCCGGGACAGACCTTATTAACTATGGCTACACCTTC
TRBJ1-2 . TRBV4-1 . CASSPIVRDGYTF TGCGCCAGCAGCCCAATCGTCAGGGATGGCTACACCTTC
TRBJ2-7 . TRBV5-1 TRBD2 CASGPSGTYEQYF TGCGCCAGCGGCCCTAGCGGTACCTACGAGCAGTACTTC
TRBJ1-2 . TRBV3-1/TRBV3-2 . CASSLHQRDTHGYTF TGTGCCAGCAGCCTTCACCAACGGGACACTCATGGCTACACCTTC
TRBJ2-2 . TRBV5-6 . CASSPGGWGPTNTGELFF TGTGCCAGCAGCCCCGGAGGTTGGGGTCCGACGAACACCGGGGAGCTGTTTTTT
TRBJ1-1 once TRBV19 TRBD1 CASSIVAGGEAFF TGTGCCAGTAGTATAGTGGCAGGGGGTGAGGCTTTCTTT
TRBJ2-7 . TRBV10-3 . CAISADRSYEQYF TGTGCCATCAGTGCGGACAGATCCTACGAGCAGTACTTC
TRBJ2-7 . TRBV5-1 TRBD1 CASSLVLPGQFSDEQYF TGCGCCAGCAGCTTGGTCCTTCCGGGACAGTTCAGCGACGAGCAGTACTTC
TRBJ2-3 . TRBV7-8 TRBD2 CASSKQMTSGGTDTQYF TGTGCCAGCAGCAAACAAATGACTAGCGGGGGTACAGATACGCAGTATTTT
TRBJ2-2 . TRBV6-5 . CASSFRENTGELFF TGTGCCAGCAGTTTCAGGGAAAACACCGGGGAGCTGTTTTTT
TRBJ2-5 . TRBV6-2/TRBV6-3 TRBD2 CASSTPDGLAGVQEETQYF TGTGCCAGCAGTACCCCCGACGGACTAGCGGGAGTTCAGGAAGAGACCCAGTACTTC
TRBJ1-5 . TRBV6-6 TRBD1 CASSQGASQPQHF TGTGCCAGCTCTCAGGGGGCAAGTCAGCCCCAGCATTTT
TRBJ1-1 once TRBV27 TRBD1 CASSLSRDRGLGTEAFF TGTGCCAGCAGTTTATCCCGGGACAGGGGGCTCGGGACTGAAGCTTTCTTT
TRBJ1-1 . TRBV7-8 . CASSLGQGPNTEAFF TGTGCCAGCAGCTTAGGTCAGGGGCCGAACACTGAAGCTTTCTTT
TRBJ1-5 . TRBV19 TRBD1 CASSIVQGAGQPQHF TGTGCCAGTAGTATTGTTCAGGGGGCTGGGCAGCCCCAGCATTTT
TRBJ2-3 . TRBV11-3 TRBD2 CASSLEAGGSDTQYF TGTGCCAGCAGCTTAGAGGCGGGAGGGTCCGATACGCAGTATTTT
TRBJ2-5 . TRBV15 . CATSSASGKETQYF TGTGCCACCAGCAGTGCTTCCGGGAAGGAGACCCAGTACTTC
TRBJ2-1 . TRBV7-6 TRBD2 CASSLAGGESYNEQFF TGTGCCAGCAGCTTAGCTGGGGGGGAATCCTACAATGAGCAGTTCTTC
TRBJ1-5 once TRBV2 TRBD1 CASSGQGPANQPQHF TGTGCCAGCAGCGGACAGGGGCCAGCAAATCAGCCCCAGCATTTT
TRBJ2-1 . TRBV7-9 TRBD2 CASSSVIAGGLRHEQFF TGTGCCAGCAGCTCGGTTATCGCGGGGGGTCTTAGGCATGAGCAGTTCTTC
TRBJ2-3 . TRBV28 TRBD1 CASSYPRDRSRSDTQYF TGTGCCAGCAGCTACCCCCGGGACAGGAGCCGCAGCGATACGCAGTATTTT
TRBJ1-2 . TRBV9 TRBD1 CASSVEQGAGYGYTF TGTGCCAGCAGCGTAGAACAGGGGGCTGGGTATGGCTACACCTTC
TRBJ2-1 once TRBV6-5 TRBD2 CASILGAGRHNEQFF TGTGCCAGCATACTCGGAGCGGGACGGCACAATGAGCAGTTCTTC
TRBJ2-7 . TRBV2 . CASSSGRGTYEQYF TGTGCCAGCAGTAGCGGCAGGGGCACCTACGAGCAGTACTTC
TRBJ2-2 . TRBV6-6 . CASRSGSYTGELFF TGTGCCAGCAGATCCGGGTCCTACACCGGGGAGCTGTTTTTT
TRBJ1-5 . TRBV28 TRBD1 CASIPGSGGLGQPQHF TGTGCCAGCATCCCCGGCTCAGGGGGTCTGGGGCAGCCCCAGCATTTT
TRBJ1-5 . TRBV6-2/TRBV6-3 . CASSLGGGNQPQHF TGTGCCAGCAGTTTAGGGGGTGGCAATCAGCCCCAGCATTTT
TRBJ2-3 . TRBV6-5 . CASSYTGTTDTQYF TGTGCCAGCAGTTACACAGGGACCACAGATACGCAGTATTTT
TRBJ1-6 few TRBV5-4 TRBD1 CASSLDPGQGAPLHF TGTGCCAGCAGCTTGGACCCGGGACAGGGGGCTCCCCTCCACTTT
TRBJ2-7 once TRBV28 . CASSVWGEEQYF TGTGCCAGCAGTGTTTGGGGGGAAGAGCAGTACTTC
TRBJ1-1 . TRBV6-5 . CASSYTGSWTEAFF TGTGCCAGCAGCTACACAGGGTCCTGGACTGAAGCTTTCTTT
TRBJ2-7 . TRBV5-1 TRBD1 CASSFEGAGYEQYF TGCGCCAGCAGCTTCGAGGGGGCAGGATACGAGCAGTACTTC
TRBJ2-7 . TRBV9 TRBD1 CASSATGFSYEQYF TGTGCCAGCAGCGCGACAGGGTTCTCCTACGAGCAGTACTTC